Listed here are 2 T cell receptor beta chains from one sample, sequenced in a study of shared clonotypes between healthy human individuals. The table came from immunoSEQ multiplex PCR; TCRdb's copy has only in-frame clones and leaves some out. The sample holds some 2,000,000 clones, roughly 95% seen once. The naive CD8 population came from CD45RO-negative cells selected for CCR7, without terminally differentiated effector memory CD45RA+ cells. The sequenced sample was naive CD8+ T cells sorted from blood. The receptors were sampled from a man between 18 and 35 years old in good health.

This clone was counted a single time. This chain uses TRBV12-5 with TRBJ2-3, with D tentatively TRBD2 (7 bases). The germline gives CDR1 LGHNT, CDR2 FRNRAP. The CDR3 runs to 17 residues. The V and J ends lost 7 bases and 3 bases respectively, with 23 bases between them. The CDR3: CASAHPGRGGATDTQYF. In DNA, the CDR3 is TGTGCTAGTGCCCACCCCGGAAGAGGGGGGGCGACAGATACGCAGTATTTT.

This clone was seen once. The J gene is TRBJ1-4, the V gene TRBV28; a possible D gene is TRBD1 (5 bases). V lost 2 bases, J lost 4 bases, and 23 bases lay in between. CDR3 length: 19 amino acids. Germline V lookup: CDR1 MDHEN, CDR2 SYDVKM. DNA for the CDR3: TGTGCCAGCAGTTTACTGGTGACGGGGGAGTCCAGTGATAATGAAAAACTGTTTTTT. Amino acids: CASSLLVTGESSDNEKLFF.